These T cell receptor beta chains were read from a single sample in a study of blood T cells in healthy people across ages. TCRdb called the 5' RACE reads again in MiXCR, with one record for every CDR3 protein. The data contain 750,000 to 1,000,000 distinct CDR3 sequences, approximately 32% of them singletons. This same sample was also taken into another study, of T cells of mothers and their children.

What was sequenced was blood. The receptors come from a woman aged 40 to 55 in good health. Each CDR3 is given with its conserved first and last residue. Each record gives: clone size, D gene, J gene, V gene, CDR3 protein, CDR3 DNA. A D gene is named only where the DNA matches it firmly. Clone size is not always given. Where it is, it says once, few, many or a class for expanded clones.

many,.,TRBJ2-7,TRBV15,CATSRVVQGQQYF,TGTGCCACCAGCAGAGTGGTACAGGGCCAGCAGTACTTC
.,.,TRBJ2-4,TRBV20-1,CSAQPGKAKNIQYF,TGCAGTGCTCAACCGGGCAAAGCCAAAAACATTCAGTACTTC
many,TRBD1,TRBJ2-1,TRBV5-6,CASSPTGLSNEQFF,TGTGCCAGCAGCCCGACAGGGCTTAGTAATGAGCAGTTCTTC
.,TRBD1,TRBJ2-2,TRBV15,CATSTDRVGGELFF,TGTGCCACCAGCACCGACAGGGTTGGTGGGGAGCTGTTTTTT
.,.,TRBJ2-3,TRBV7-9,CASSPSDGTDTQYF,TGTGCCAGCAGCCCATCCGATGGCACAGATACGCAGTATTTT
few,.,TRBJ2-7,TRBV24-1,CATSDPTTGAYEQYF,TGTGCCACCAGTGACCCCACGACAGGAGCATACGAGCAGTACTTC
.,.,TRBJ1-6,TRBV28,CASSPGTTDHSPLHF,TGTGCCAGCAGTCCAGGGACCACTGATCATTCACCCCTCCACTTT
.,TRBD2,TRBJ2-7,TRBV4-1,CASSQTGTSGYEQYF,TGCGCCAGCAGCCAAACCGGGACTAGCGGATACGAGCAGTACTTC
few,.,TRBJ1-6,TRBV20-1,CSARAGNANSPLHF,TGCAGTGCTAGAGCTGGGAATGCTAATTCACCCCTCCACTTT
few,.,TRBJ1-4,TRBV12-3/TRBV12-4,CASSIGQREKLFF,TGTGCCAGCAGTATAGGACAGAGGGAAAAACTGTTTTTT
few,.,TRBJ2-3,TRBV29-1,CSVGMWRTSTDTQYF,TGCAGCGTTGGTATGTGGCGGACAAGCACAGATACGCAGTATTTT
.,.,TRBJ2-1,TRBV29-1,CSVRQPADNEQFF,TGCAGCGTTCGTCAGCCTGCTGACAATGAGCAGTTCTTC
many,.,TRBJ2-1,TRBV6-5,CASRTKRGEQFF,TGTGCCAGCAGGACGAAACGGGGTGAGCAGTTCTTC
few,.,TRBJ1-4,TRBV20-1,CSARRMTRGTEKLFF,TGCAGTGCTAGGAGGATGACCCGAGGGACTGAAAAACTGTTTTTT
.,.,TRBJ2-7,TRBV29-1,CSVVWFGRSTYEQYF,TGCAGCGTTGTTTGGTTTGGCAGGTCCACCTACGAGCAGTACTTC
many,TRBD2,TRBJ2-7,TRBV6-5,CASSYSISGGYTYEQYF,TGTGCCAGCAGTTACTCGATCAGCGGGGGTTACACCTACGAGCAGTACTTC
.,.,TRBJ1-5,TRBV30,CAEGSNQPQHF,TGTGCCGAGGGGAGCAATCAGCCCCAGCATTTT
.,TRBD1,TRBJ1-5,TRBV7-6,CASSPNQGGNQPQQF,TGTGCCAGCAGCCCCAACCAGGGGGGCAATCAGCCCCAGCAGTTT
.,TRBD2,TRBJ2-3,TRBV20-1,CSASKLAGHTDTQYF,TGCAGTGCTAGCAAACTAGCGGGGCACACAGATACGCAGTATTTT
many,TRBD2,TRBJ2-7,TRBV28,CASSLSGGDEQYF,TGTGCCAGCAGTTTAAGCGGGGGGGACGAGCAGTACTTC
many,.,TRBJ1-2,TRBV27,CASSPEADRLYGYTF,TGTGCCAGCAGTCCAGAGGCAGACCGATTGTACGGCTACACCTTC
few,TRBD2,TRBJ2-7,TRBV3-1,CASTLAGTNEQYF,TGTGCCAGCACGCTAGCGGGGACCAACGAGCAGTACTTC
.,.,TRBJ1-6,TRBV20-1,CSAREGLNNSPLHF,TGCAGTGCTAGAGAGGGACTCAATAATTCACCCCTCCACTTT
.,TRBD1,TRBJ2-3,TRBV12-3/TRBV12-4,CASRRQGVNTDTQYF,TGTGCCAGCAGGCGACAGGGGGTAAACACAGATACGCAGTATTTT
.,.,TRBJ1-1,TRBV4-2,CASSQATSQGEAFF,TGTGCCAGCAGCCAAGCTACATCCCAGGGGGAAGCTTTCTTT
few,.,TRBJ1-2,TRBV4-3,CASSQEGNSEHGYTF,TGCGCCAGCAGCCAAGAAGGAAACAGTGAGCATGGCTACACCTTC
many,.,TRBJ2-7,TRBV20-1,CSASFGHEQYF,TGCAGTGCTAGTTTTGGCCACGAGCAGTACTTC
few,.,TRBJ1-2,TRBV12-3/TRBV12-4,CASSFGKANYGYTF,TGTGCCAGCAGTTTTGGGAAAGCTAACTATGGCTACACCTTC
.,TRBD1,TRBJ2-5,TRBV18,CASSSSSGQGEEAQYF,TGTGCCAGCTCATCTTCTTCGGGACAGGGGGAGGAGGCCCAGTACTTC
few,.,TRBJ2-4,TRBV3-1,CASSQETGRVKNIQYF,TGTGCCAGCAGCCAAGAAACAGGGAGGGTGAAAAACATTCAGTACTTC
.,TRBD2,TRBJ2-3,TRBV7-3,CASSSPGLAGGTSDTQYF,TGTGCCAGCAGCTCCCCGGGACTAGCGGGGGGAACATCAGATACGCAGTATTTT
many,TRBD1,TRBJ2-7,TRBV27,CASSLSGGYEQYF,TGTGCCAGCAGCTTGTCAGGGGGCTACGAGCAGTACTTC
many,.,TRBJ2-5,TRBV27,CASSPTRGVETQYF,TGTGCCAGCAGTCCGACCAGAGGGGTGGAGACCCAGTACTTC
few,TRBD2,TRBJ2-1,TRBV7-6,CASRSTSGPSYNEQFF,TGTGCCAGCAGAAGCACTAGCGGACCTTCCTACAATGAGCAGTTCTTC
many,.,TRBJ2-7,TRBV5-1,CASSTGYIEQYF,TGCGCCAGCAGCACAGGGTACATCGAGCAGTACTTC
many,.,TRBJ2-5,TRBV7-6,CASSLSGSGETQYF,TGTGCCAGCAGCTTATCCGGATCGGGAGAGACCCAGTACTTC
once,.,TRBJ1-2,TRBV7-8,CASSYDAPLEAKSYGYTF,TGTGCCAGCAGCTATGACGCCCCCCTCGAAGCCAAATCCTATGGCTACACCTTC
few,TRBD1,TRBJ2-5,TRBV4-1,CASSQGLGAGGETQYF,TGCGCCAGCAGCCAAGGCTTAGGGGCAGGGGGAGAGACCCAGTACTTC
.,TRBD2,TRBJ2-1,TRBV7-2,CASNSGGSYNEQFF,TGTGCCAGCAATAGCGGGGGCTCCTACAATGAGCAGTTCTTC
few,.,TRBJ1-5,TRBV7-2,CASSYLQDQPQHF,TGTGCCAGCAGCTATCTCCAGGATCAGCCCCAGCATTTT
many,.,TRBJ2-7,TRBV3-1,CASSQDTIGPTERYF,TGTGCCAGCAGCCAAGACACCATAGGACCCACGGAGCGGTACTTC
once,.,TRBJ1-6,TRBV7-2,CASSGAVYSPLHF,TGTGCCAGCAGTGGGGCGGTTTATTCACCCCTCCACTTT
many,.,TRBJ2-5,TRBV5-4,CASSLATGVQGTQYF,TGTGCCAGCAGCTTGGCCACCGGGGTACAAGGGACCCAGTACTTC
.,TRBD2,TRBJ2-1,TRBV6-5,CASSYSVLAGANSYNEQFF,TGTGCCAGCAGTTACTCGGTACTAGCGGGAGCTAACTCCTACAATGAGCAGTTCTTC
.,TRBD1,TRBJ1-1,TRBV9,CASSTGQGRNTEAFF,TGTGCCAGCAGCACCGGACAGGGGCGGAACACTGAAGCTTTCTTT
.,.,TRBJ2-1,TRBV6-5,CASKRSPTYNEQFF,TGTGCCAGCAAGAGGAGCCCAACCTACAATGAGCAGTTCTTC
.,.,TRBJ1-1,TRBV7-2,CASSHLRPVVNTEAFF,TGTGCCAGCAGCCATCTCCGGCCGGTCGTGAACACTGAAGCTTTCTTT
.,.,TRBJ2-7,TRBV9,CASSVAGPGYEQYF,TGTGCCAGCAGCGTAGCGGGTCCCGGCTACGAGCAGTACTTC
many,.,TRBJ1-2,TRBV28,CASSLFIGSGEEGYTF,TGTGCCAGCAGTTTATTTATCGGCAGTGGGGAGGAGGGCTACACCTTC
.,TRBD2,TRBJ2-1,TRBV3-1,CASSLKTSGRGNEQFF,TGTGCCAGCAGCTTAAAGACTAGCGGGAGGGGCAATGAGCAGTTCTTC
few,TRBD2,TRBJ2-7,TRBV7-2,CASSPYSGGGIYEQYF,TGTGCCAGCAGCCCTTATAGCGGGGGGGGGATATACGAGCAGTACTTC
.,.,TRBJ2-3,TRBV20-1,CSARDRRDNTDTQYF,TGCAGTGCTAGAGATAGGAGGGATAACACAGATACGCAGTATTTT
.,.,TRBJ1-2,TRBV25-1,CASSESAATYGYTF,TGTGCCAGCAGTGAATCGGCAGCAACCTATGGCTACACCTTC
many,.,TRBJ1-2,TRBV7-8,CASSSPLSGSNYGYTF,TGTGCCAGCAGCTCACCTCTCAGCGGATCGAACTATGGCTACACCTTC
.,TRBD2,TRBJ2-7,TRBV3-1,CASSHLASGRSYEQYF,TGTGCCAGCAGCCACTTAGCGAGCGGGAGGAGCTACGAGCAGTACTTC
few,TRBD2,TRBJ2-1,TRBV7-2,CASSPPPSGETQFF,TGTGCCAGCAGCCCCCCCCCTAGCGGGGAGACCCAGTTCTTC
few,TRBD1,TRBJ2-2,TRBV29-1,CSGGQLGNTGELFF,TGCAGCGGGGGACAGCTTGGGAACACCGGGGAGCTGTTTTTT
many,.,TRBJ1-6,TRBV5-5,CASSFREDSNSPLHF,TGTGCCAGCAGCTTCCGGGAGGACTCAAATTCACCCCTCCACTTT
.,.,TRBJ2-5,TRBV24-1,CATSDWQAQETQYF,TGTGCCACCAGTGACTGGCAGGCCCAAGAGACCCAGTACTTC
many,TRBD2,TRBJ2-1,TRBV6-5,CASSPWGGGTDNEQFF,TGTGCCAGCAGTCCCTGGGGCGGGGGGACCGACAATGAGCAGTTCTTC